The 21 T cell receptor beta chains in this list originate from one sample, sequenced in a study of cytomegalovirus exposure and HLA in healthy donors. 13 Jbeta primers and 60 Vbeta primers were used for the PCR. The method was immunoSEQ multiplex PCR; TCRdb's version includes in-frame clones alone and lacks a portion of them. The data contain around 180,000 clones, around 81% of them singletons. The sample was PBMCs. The receptors derive from a man aged 18 to 30 in good health and CMV-seronegative.

The CDR3, as DNA: TGTGCCAGCAGTTTATCGAGGACTAGCGGGAGTCGAGAGACCCAGTACTTC. It codes for CASSLSRTSGSRETQYF. The chain employs TRBV27 and TRBJ2-5; 13 bases map to TRBD2. CDR3 length: 17 residues. V gave up 0 bases and J gave up 4 bases; unmatched junction bases: 5. The germline CDR1 and CDR2 sequences are MNHEY and SMNVEV (reference sequence).

The J gene is TRBJ1-3, the V gene TRBV5-4, with D tentatively TRBD1 (5 bases). V lost 5 bases and J lost 2, with 8 bases in between. This CDR3 region has 13 residues. Germline V gene sequence: CDR1 SGHNT, CDR2 YYREEE (reference sequence). In DNA form, the CDR3 reads TGTGCCAGCAGATCAGGGCCTGGAAACACCATATATTTT. As protein: CASRSGPGNTIYF.

The chain couples TRBV7-9 to TRBJ1-2; D is undetermined. V lost 5 bases and J 5 bases, leaving 15 bases between the germline ends. The CDR3 loop spans 14 amino acids. The germline gives CDR1 SEHNR, CDR2 FQNEAQ (reference sequence). The CDR3 loop is CASSTSGGEYGYTF. The CDR3 coding sequence is TGTGCCAGCAGCACCTCAGGTGGGGAGTATGGCTACACCTTC. Full variable domain (remainder filled in from reference TRBV7-9 and TRBJ1-2): DTGVSQNPRHKITKRGQNVTFRCDPISEHNRLYWYRQTLGQGPEFLTYFQNEAQLEKSRLLSDRFSAERPKGSFSTLEIQRTEQGDSAMYLCASSTSGGEYGYTFGSGTRLTVV.

This chain connects TRBV27 to TRBJ2-2; 13 bases match TRBD2. The CDR3 runs 18 residues. Germline V gene sequence: CDR1 MNHEY, CDR2 SMNVEV (reference sequence). J lost 2 bases, V lost 5 bases, and 8 bases had no gene match. CDR3 bases: TGTGCCAGCAGTCGGCGACTAGCGGGGGGCTCAAACACCGGGGAGCTGTTTTTT. It encodes CASSRRLAGGSNTGELFF.

The chain carries TRBV28 and TRBJ1-2; 7 nucleotides match TRBD1. Germline V gene lookup returns CDR1 MDHEN and CDR2 SYDVKM. The CDR3 is made up of 15 amino acids. Trimming cost V 4 bases and J 1 base; bases outside gene matches: 6. Here the CDR3 reads CASSSLDRNNYGYTF. The CDR3 nucleotides read TGTGCCAGCAGTTCCTTGGACAGGAATAACTATGGCTACACCTTC.

This chain connects TRBV5-5 to TRBJ2-7; a weak D match, TRBD2 (5 bases). Germline-derived CDR1 and CDR2 are SGHKS and YYEKEE (reference sequence). CDR3 size: 14 residues. The V end was cut by 2 bases, the J end by 0 bases, with 9 bases between. The CDR3 DNA sequence: TGTGCCAGCAGCTTCAGCGGTGTCTCCTACGAGCAGTACTTC. Amino acids: CASSFSGVSYEQYF.

V usage is TRBV10-3 and J usage is TRBJ2-1; tentative D call: TRBD2 (6 bases). This CDR3 region has 15 residues. Germline V gene lookup returns CDR1 ENHRY and CDR2 SYGVKD. V lost 5 bases, J lost 5 bases, and 16 bases lay in between. The CDR3 loop reads CAISPGRRGNNEQFF. DNA for the CDR3: TGTGCCATCAGTCCGGGACGCCGGGGGAACAATGAGCAGTTCTTC.

The chain recombines TRBV28 with TRBJ2-7, with 8 positions matching TRBD1. V shed 5 bases, J shed 6 bases, and the junction held 15 bases outside the gene matches. CDR3 length: 16 amino acids. In germline, CDR1 is MDHEN, CDR2 SYDVKM. The CDR3 protein is CASSPPGRAGGFEQYF. CDR3 DNA: TGTGCCAGCAGTCCACCCGGCCGGGCAGGGGGCTTCGAGCAGTACTTC.

This chain links TRBV5-4 with TRBJ1-3, with D perhaps TRBD1 (6 bases). Germline CDR1 reads SGHNT; CDR2 reads YYREEE (reference sequence). Between the trimmed V and J ends, which lost 3 bases and 0 bases, there was a span of 19 bases. The CDR3 sequence is 18 residues long. The CDR3 DNA reads as TGTGCCAGCAGCTCGGGAATTATCCAGGGGAGCTCTGGAAACACCATATATTTT. This sequence encodes CASSSGIIQGSSGNTIYF.

CDR3 amino acids: CASRLAANNEQFF. In DNA form, the CDR3 reads TGTGCCAGCAGGCTAGCGGCTAACAATGAGCAGTTCTTC. The rearrangement uses TRBV6-1 and TRBJ2-1, with 7 positions matching TRBD2. The CDR3 sequence is 13 residues long. The germline V gene has CDR1 MNHNS and CDR2 SASEGT. The J segment lost 5 bases and the V segment lost 6 bases, leaving 4 bases of the junction unmatched.

The genes are TRBV7-2 and TRBJ1-2; D is perhaps TRBD1 (6 bases). Germline values: CDR1 SGHTA, CDR2 FQGNSA. The CDR3 totals 14 residues. V gave up 2 bases and J gave up 2 bases, with 9 bases separating them. For the CDR3, the DNA is TGTGCCAGCAGCTTATACAGGGTAAACTATGGCTACACCTTC. Translating it yields CASSLYRVNYGYTF.

This chain uses TRBV14 with TRBJ1-2, with 10 bases fitting TRBD1. The CDR3 has 19 amino acids. J gave up 3 bases and V 3 bases, and 16 bases lay outside the gene matches. Germline V CDR1 and CDR2: SGHDN, FVKESK. CDR3 DNA sequence: TGTGCCAGCAGCCATTATTTGTTATCTGGGACAGGGGATCACTATGGCTACACCTTC. It specifies CASSHYLLSGTGDHYGYTF.

The V call is TRBV12-5, the J call TRBJ2-7; TRBD2 might be the D (6 bases). The CDR3 has 12 residues. The germline CDR1 and CDR2 sequences are LGHNT and FRNRAP. V gave up 5 bases and J gave up 9 bases, with 14 bases separating them. CDR3 region: CASGLSSERQYF. CDR3 sequence (DNA): TGTGCTAGTGGTCTATCTAGCGAACGGCAGTACTTC.

The genes are TRBV6-6 and TRBJ2-2; D possibly corresponds to TRBD1 (5 bases). Germline V gene data show CDR1 as MNHNY and CDR2 as SVGAGI (reference sequence). The CDR3 has 14 residues. V was pared by 7 bases and J by 6 bases, with 15 bases between. CDR3 bases: TGTGCCAGCAAGGGCAGGGATATTGCCGGGGAGCTGTTTTTT. Translation: CASKGRDIAGELFF.

The chain is built from TRBV30 and TRBJ1-1, with D possibly TRBD1 on 6 matching bases. The CDR3 runs 15 residues. V was clipped by 0 bases and J by 2 bases, with 13 bases between them. CDR1 and CDR2 (germline): GTSNPN, SVGIG (reference sequence). The CDR3 is CAWSVYTGTNTEAFF. CDR3 DNA: TGTGCCTGGAGTGTATATACGGGGACAAACACTGAAGCTTTCTTT.

The chain uses TRBV5-8 and TRBJ2-7; D not resolved. Germline CDR1 SGHTS, CDR2 YDEGEE. With 4 bases removed from V and 6 bases from J, the gap between germline ends came to 17 bases. The CDR3 is 14 residues long. In nucleotides, the CDR3 is TGTGCCAGCAGCCCGTACAGAGATCGGCGCGAGCAGTACTTC. Encoded protein: CASSPYRDRREQYF.

This chain links TRBV5-4 with TRBJ1-2, with 8 bases that match TRBD1. The J segment lost 2 bases and the V segment lost 5 bases, leaving 5 bases of the junction unmatched. There are 14 residues in the CDR3. Germline-derived CDR1 and CDR2 are SGHNT and YYREEE (reference sequence). CDR3 bases: TGTGCCAGCAGTACTGGGGACAGGAACTATGGCTACACCTTC. Amino acids: CASSTGDRNYGYTF.

This chain joins TRBV5-1 and TRBJ2-1, with 7 nucleotides matching TRBD1. Germline trimming cut 1 base from V and 6 bases from J; bases unmatched to any gene: 7. CDR1 and CDR2 from the germline V gene are SGHRS and YFSETQ. This CDR3 region has 15 residues. Written as DNA, the CDR3 is TGCGCCAGCAGCTTGATGGGACAGAACGTCAATGAGCAGTTCTTC. The encoded protein is CASSLMGQNVNEQFF.

V usage is TRBV5-8 and J usage is TRBJ2-3; D not certain. With 6 bases removed from V and 0 bases from J, the gap between germline ends came to 11 bases. The CDR3 spans 14 residues. Per the germline V gene, CDR1 is SGHTS and CDR2 is YDEGEE. The CDR3 spells CASIWPGSTDTQYF. The CDR3 bases are TGTGCCAGCATTTGGCCGGGTAGCACAGATACGCAGTATTTT.

CDR3 nucleotide sequence: TGTGCCAGTAGTTACATTTTCCGGGACAACTACAATGAGCAGTTCTTC. Its protein is CASSYIFRDNYNEQFF. V and J are TRBV19 and TRBJ2-1; a possible D gene is TRBD1 (6 bases). There are 16 residues in the CDR3. Trimming cost V 5 bases and J 3 bases, with 17 bases left between them. Germline CDR1 and CDR2: LNHDA and SQIVND (reference sequence).

V and J are TRBV14 and TRBJ2-5; 9 nucleotides line up with TRBD2. The CDR3 consists of 15 residues. The J segment lost 1 base and the V segment lost 4 bases, leaving 4 bases of the junction unmatched. CDR1 and CDR2 from the germline V gene are SGHDN and FVKESK. The chain's CDR3 is CASSPRLAVQETQYF. CDR3 DNA: TGTGCCAGCAGCCCCAGACTAGCGGTCCAAGAGACCCAGTACTTC.